One and the same sample provided the 30 T cell receptor beta chains below, sequenced in a study of T cell responses to AZD1222 COVID-19 vaccine. The table came from immunoSEQ multiplex PCR; TCRdb's copy has only in-frame clones and leaves some out. This sample yields about 160,000 clones, of which 91% are seen a single time; 1.4% belongs to the top ten. Sample: peripheral blood, taken on day 0 of AZD1222 vaccination. The source is an adult in good health.

V is TRBV9 and J is TRBJ1-4, with D possibly matching TRBD1 (5 bases). The CDR3 runs to 16 residues. V was pared by 0 bases and J by 4 bases, with 13 bases between. Germline V lookup: CDR1 SGDLS, CDR2 YYNGEE. The CDR3 loop reads CASSVGDGGINEKLFF. As DNA, the CDR3 is TGTGCCAGCAGCGTAGGCGATGGGGGAATTAATGAAAAACTGTTTTTT. Complete variable domain (other parts from reference TRBV9 and TRBJ1-4): DSGVTQTPKHLITATGQRVTLRCSPRSGDLSVYWYQQSLDQGLQFLIQYYNGEERAKGNILERFSAQQFPDLHSELNLSSLELGDSALYFCASSVGDGGINEKLFFGSGTQLSVL.

This rearrangement joins TRBV19 to TRBJ2-5; 10 bases agree with TRBD2. Germline lookup yields CDR1 LNHDA and CDR2 SQIVND (reference sequence). The CDR3 runs 17 residues. V was clipped by 3 bases and J by 3 bases; unmatched bases: 10. The CDR3 nucleotides are TGTGCCAGTAGTATGATAGCGGGGGGACCGACGAAAGAGACCCAGTACTTC. Its translation is CASSMIAGGPTKETQYF.

This rearrangement joins TRBV11-3 to TRBJ2-2; maybe TRBD2 (7 bases). Between the trimmed V and J ends, which lost 6 bases and 3 bases, there was a span of 17 bases. This CDR3 contains 16 residues. Germline CDR1 and CDR2: SGHNT and YENEEA. In DNA, the CDR3 is TGTGCCAGCAGAAAAGGACGGGGGGCCCACACCGGGGAGCTGTTTTTT. Amino acid sequence: CASRKGRGAHTGELFF.

The gene calls are TRBV4-3 and TRBJ2-3, with D unresolved. Germline CDR1 and CDR2: LGHNA and YSLEER. V lost 1 base and J 0 bases, leaving 8 bases between the germline ends. The CDR3 totals 15 residues. This CDR3 reads CASSQVDGSTDTQYF. The CDR3 DNA sequence: TGCGCCAGCAGCCAAGTGGACGGCAGCACAGATACGCAGTATTTT.

This sequence joins TRBV4-3 and TRBJ1-2; D is unclear. Germline V gives CDR1 LGHNA, CDR2 YSLEER. The CDR3 contains 16 residues. V dropped 0 bases and J dropped 3 bases, with 14 bases sitting between them. The chain's CDR3 is CASSQESGRVYYGYTF. CDR3 sequence (DNA): TGCGCCAGCAGCCAAGAAAGTGGGCGGGTTTACTATGGCTACACCTTC.

Worth noting for this clone: Compared with germline, one end of the junction differs, possibly owing to a read error. V usage is TRBV7-9 and J usage is TRBJ1-2, with a tentative D call TRBD1 (5 bases). This CDR3 spans 13 amino acids. Germline V gene sequence: CDR1 SEHNR, CDR2 FQNEAQ (reference sequence). CDR3: CASSLGDDRLMNF. CDR3 in DNA: TGTGCCAGCAGCTTAGGGGACGACCGTTTGATGAACTTC.

The gene calls are TRBV5-1 and TRBJ1-2; D possibly corresponds to TRBD1 (5 bases). The length of the CDR3 is 14 residues. Germline assignment: CDR1 SGHRS and CDR2 YFSETQ. V lost 4 bases, J lost 4 bases, and 14 bases lay in between. CDR3 bases: TGCGCCAGCAGCCCAGGGACGGAAATCTATGGCTACACCTTC. Translating it yields CASSPGTEIYGYTF.

The chain carries TRBV5-5 and TRBJ1-1, with D uncertain. Per the germline V gene, CDR1 is SGHKS and CDR2 is YYEKEE (reference sequence). The CDR3 totals 15 residues. Trimming took 0 bases from V and 2 from J, leaving 11 bases between them. This chain's CDR3 is CASSLGPGSNTEAFF. Here the CDR3 DNA reads TGTGCCAGCAGCTTGGGCCCGGGCTCAAACACTGAAGCTTTCTTT.

The chain recombines TRBV7-2 with TRBJ1-2; no clear D gene. The CDR3 covers 13 residues. Trimming removed 1 base from V and 3 bases from J, with 6 bases in between. CDR1 and CDR2 (germline): SGHTA, FQGNSA. The CDR3 is CASSLDHDYGYTF. CDR3 in DNA: TGTGCCAGCAGCTTAGATCACGACTATGGCTACACCTTC.

In its sample, this clone was seen a few times. This chain links TRBV11-3 with TRBJ1-1; possible D gene TRBD1, 5 bases. The CDR3 is 14 amino acids. The germline V gene has CDR1 SGHNT and CDR2 YENEEA. V gave up 1 base and J gave up 2 bases, with 8 bases separating them. The DNA of the CDR3 is TGTGCCAGCAGCTTAGGCAGGGTCAACACTGAAGCTTTCTTT. Protein: CASSLGRVNTEAFF.

The CDR3 sequence: CASSWGGSGDNEQFF. As DNA, the CDR3 is TGTGCCAGCAGTTGGGGGGGAAGCGGGGACAATGAGCAGTTCTTC. The chain couples TRBV6-2 or TRBV6-3 to TRBJ2-1, with 7 bases fitting TRBD2. The length of the CDR3 is 15 residues. With 4 bases clipped from V and 5 bases from J, the junction kept 8 bases outside the gene matches. Germline CDR1 reads MNHEY; CDR2 reads SVGEGT.

CDR3 sequence: CASSFRGYGYTF. As DNA, the CDR3 is TGTGCCAGCAGCTTCAGGGGTTATGGCTACACCTTC. The rearrangement links TRBV5-8 to TRBJ1-2, with TRBD1 as a possible D gene (6 bases). Trimming shortened V by 2 bases and J by 5 bases, and 7 bases separated the two germline ends. This CDR3 has 12 residues. Germline CDR1 SGHTS, CDR2 YDEGEE.

This chain uses TRBV28 with TRBJ1-5; TRBD1 agrees at 7 bases. In germline, CDR1 is MDHEN, CDR2 SYDVKM. Unmatched junction bases numbered 16, after V lost 3 bases and J lost 11 bases. CDR3 size: 16 residues. CDR3 amino acids: CASSFRQGRGVSAQHF. The CDR3 DNA reads TGTGCCAGCAGTTTCCGACAGGGTCGGGGTGTATCAGCCCAGCATTTT.

This chain uses TRBV7-9 with TRBJ1-3; TRBD1 matches at 7 bases. Germline V CDR1 and CDR2: SEHNR, FQNEAQ (reference sequence). The CDR3 is 16 amino acids. The ends lost 6 bases at V and 4 bases at J; junction bases unmatched: 12. CDR3 protein: CASRPHEGARGNTIYF. The CDR3 DNA reads TGTGCCAGCAGACCCCATGAGGGGGCGCGGGGAAACACCATATATTTT.

The chain uses TRBV2 and TRBJ2-7; 10 nucleotides match TRBD1. The CDR3 consists of 14 residues. CDR1 is SNHLY and CDR2 is FYNNEI in the germline V gene. Trimming removed 9 bases from V and 1 base from J; junction bases left unmatched: 6. CDR3 sequence: CASMDRGISYEQYF. As DNA, the CDR3 is TGTGCCAGTATGGACAGGGGGATATCCTACGAGCAGTACTTC.

This chain joins TRBV5-1 and TRBJ2-6, with 9 bases matching TRBD1. Unmatched junction bases numbered 8, after V lost 0 bases and J lost 1 base. The CDR3 sequence is 19 residues long. In germline, CDR1 is SGHRS, CDR2 YFSETQ. The CDR3 nucleotides are TGCGCCAGCAGCTTGGGGTTAGGGACAGGGAGGTCTGGGGCCAACGTCCTGACTTTC. Its translation: CASSLGLGTGRSGANVLTF.

This chain connects TRBV6-5 to TRBJ1-2; D might be TRBD1 (6 bases). The V gene lost 2 bases and the J gene lost 1 base, with 11 bases spanning the gap. The CDR3 spans 15 residues. CDR1 is MNHEY and CDR2 is SVGAGI in the germline V gene. CDR3 DNA sequence: TGTGCCAGCAGTTACACCGGGACACTTAACTATGGCTACACCTTC. It is translated as CASSYTGTLNYGYTF.

This clone was counted a single time. The chain links TRBV4-3 to TRBJ2-7; D possibly corresponds to TRBD2 (5 bases). Germline V lookup: CDR1 LGHNA, CDR2 YSLEER. The germline V and J ends were trimmed by 4 bases and 0 bases, with 19 bases remaining between them. The CDR3 extends over 17 amino acids. The CDR3 loop reads CASSLLVASGISYEQYF. CDR3 nucleotides: TGCGCCAGCAGCCTCTTAGTGGCCAGCGGAATCTCCTACGAGCAGTACTTC.

The rearrangement links TRBV5-1 to TRBJ1-2; D remains unclear. This CDR3 comprises 14 residues. Deletions cut 4 bases from V and 0 bases from J, with 10 bases between. CDR1 is SGHRS, CDR2 YFSETQ, per germline. The CDR3 nucleotides are TGCGCCAGCAGCCCAAACGGCGCTAACTATGGCTACACCTTC. Residues: CASSPNGANYGYTF.

The chain carries TRBV10-1 and TRBJ2-3; TRBD2 is a possible D gene (6 bases). The germline V gene has CDR1 WNHNN and CDR2 SYGVQD (reference sequence). This CDR3 is built from 14 residues. Trimming pared 0 bases from V and 6 bases from J, leaving 10 bases between. The CDR3 loop is CASSESRGLDTQYF. In DNA, the CDR3 is TGCGCCAGCAGTGAGTCTCGGGGACTGGATACGCAGTATTTT.

The chain couples TRBV10-2 to TRBJ2-7, with a possible D match to TRBD2 (5 bases). The ends were cut back, 0 bases at V and 3 bases at J, with 18 bases in the middle. Germline values: CDR1 WSHSY, CDR2 SAAADI. This CDR3 is 17 amino acids long. The CDR3, as DNA: TGCGCCAGCAGTGAGTCGAAAGTAGGACTTGACTACTACGAGCAGTACTTC. It translates to CASSESKVGLDYYEQYF.

The rearrangement links TRBV30 to TRBJ2-3, with D possibly matching TRBD1 (5 bases). The V end lost 2 bases, the J end lost 0 bases, and 12 bases lay between the germline ends. Germline V gene sequence: CDR1 GTSNPN, CDR2 SVGIG (reference sequence). The CDR3 length is 15 residues. DNA for the CDR3: TGTGCCTGGAGTCCTGGGGCGGCTAGCACAGATACGCAGTATTTT. Translated: CAWSPGAASTDTQYF.

V and J are TRBV7-9 and TRBJ2-5; 8 bases fit TRBD1. The germline V gene has CDR1 SEHNR and CDR2 FQNEAQ (reference sequence). V was pared by 5 bases and J by 4 bases, with 6 bases of the junction left unmatched. The CDR3 totals 14 residues. The CDR3 region has the DNA TGTGCCAGCAGCCCCCCCGGACAGGGAGAGACCCAGTACTTC. It yields the protein CASSPPGQGETQYF.

This clone was found a few times. The J gene is TRBJ1-4, the V gene TRBV28; 10 bases align to TRBD1. CDR1 is MDHEN, CDR2 SYDVKM, per germline. J gave up 2 bases and V 5 bases, and 11 bases lay outside the gene matches. The length of the CDR3 is 18 residues. As DNA, the CDR3 is TGTGCCAGCAGTCCGCCCGGGACAGGGGTGTGGACTAATGAAAAACTGTTTTTT. Its protein product is CASSPPGTGVWTNEKLFF. The full variable domain, its missing parts supplied by reference TRBV28 and TRBJ1-4, is DVKVTQSSRYLVKRTGEKVFLECVQDMDHENMFWYRQDPGLGLRLIYFSYDVKMKEKGDIPEGYSVSREKKERFSLILESASTNQTSMYLCASSPPGTGVWTNEKLFFGSGTQLSVL.

The chain carries TRBV30 and TRBJ1-1; D remains ambiguous. V shed 2 bases and J shed 6 bases, with 10 bases lying between them. Germline CDR1 reads GTSNPN; CDR2 reads SVGIG (reference sequence). The CDR3 is 12 residues long. CDR3: CAWSISAAEAFF. The CDR3 DNA sequence: TGTGCCTGGAGTATATCGGCAGCTGAAGCTTTCTTT.

The genes are TRBV3-1 (or the pseudogene TRBV3-2) and TRBJ2-7; no definite D call. This CDR3 spans 14 amino acids. CDR1 LGHDT and CDR2 YNNKEL come from the germline V gene (reference sequence). V was cut by 4 bases and J by 2 bases, with 12 bases left in between. CDR3 sequence (DNA): TGTGCCAGCAGCCCCAACTCGGTTGCCTACGAGCAGTACTTC. It yields the protein CASSPNSVAYEQYF.

J is TRBJ2-1 and V is TRBV18; 11 nucleotides align to TRBD2. This CDR3 contains 19 residues. Germline values: CDR1 KGHSH, CDR2 LQKENI. The junction had 16 bases not matched to a gene; V was cut back by 2 bases and J by 7 bases. The CDR3 here is CASSPRVQGVASGRNEQFF. The CDR3, as DNA: TGTGCCAGCTCACCAAGAGTACAGGGGGTTGCTAGCGGGAGGAATGAGCAGTTCTTC.

The V call is TRBV30, the J call TRBJ2-3, with D maybe TRBD1 (5 bases). Germline lookup yields CDR1 GTSNPN and CDR2 SVGIG (reference sequence). The CDR3 runs to 11 residues. This CDR3 reads CAHRQADTQYF. DNA for the CDR3: TGTGCTCACAGGCAGGCAGATACGCAGTATTTT. Using reference TRBV30 and TRBJ2-3 for the parts outside the CDR3, the full variable domain is SQTIHQWPATLVQPVGSPLSLECTVEGTSNPNLYWYRQAAGRGLQLLFYSVGIGQISSEVPQNLSASRPQDRQFILSSKKLLLSDSGFYLCAHRQADTQYFGPGTRLTVL.

The gene calls are TRBV11-3 and TRBJ2-7; no clear D. Germline V CDR1 and CDR2: SGHNT, YENEEA. The CDR3 sequence is 12 residues long. V was clipped by 4 bases and J by 7 bases, with 11 bases between them. CDR3 DNA sequence: TGTGCCAGCAGCTGGATGGATCAGGAGCAGTACTTC. Translating gives CASSWMDQEQYF.

The gene calls are TRBV19 and TRBJ2-5; the D call may be TRBD1 or TRBD2 (6 bases each). CDR3 size: 14 residues. V dropped 2 bases and J dropped 1 base, with 8 bases sitting between them. Germline V gene lookup returns CDR1 LNHDA and CDR2 SQIVND (reference sequence). CDR3: CASSITGAQETQYF. The CDR3 region has the DNA TGTGCCAGTAGTATAACGGGGGCCCAAGAGACCCAGTACTTC. The entire variable domain, with the rest obtained from reference TRBV19 and TRBJ2-5, is as follows: DGGITQSPKYLFRKEGQNVTLSCEQNLNHDAMYWYRQDPGQGLRLIYYSQIVNDFQKGDIAEGYSVSREKKESFPLTVTSAQKNPTAFYLCASSITGAQETQYFGPGTRLLVL.